This TCR beta chain was sequenced during a study of CD8 T cells in ankylosing spondylitis. Study-level findings and limits: For ankylosing spondylitis blood, a TCR beta motif of about eight highly homologous variants appeared characteristic.

A few counts support this clonotype. Its specificity is unknown. Trimming removed 2 bases from V and 9 bases from J; junction bases left unmatched: 6. The CDR3 runs to 14 residues. The germline CDR1 and CDR2 sequences are MNHEY and SVGEGT. A single record per CDR3 protein comes from TCRdb applying MiXCR to the 5' RACE reads. The sample consists of 200,000 to 250,000 distinct CDR3 sequences, about 17% of them appearing once. This chain joins TRBV6-2 or TRBV6-3 and TRBJ2-1, with 8 positions matching TRBD2. Sequencing used blood, either unsorted or a sorted T cell fraction (not recorded which). The sequence derives from a male donor with ankylosing spondylitis. The CDR3 reads CASSYIGTSGEQFF. As DNA, the CDR3 is TGTGCCAGCAGTTACATAGGGACTAGTGGTGAGCAGTTCTTC.